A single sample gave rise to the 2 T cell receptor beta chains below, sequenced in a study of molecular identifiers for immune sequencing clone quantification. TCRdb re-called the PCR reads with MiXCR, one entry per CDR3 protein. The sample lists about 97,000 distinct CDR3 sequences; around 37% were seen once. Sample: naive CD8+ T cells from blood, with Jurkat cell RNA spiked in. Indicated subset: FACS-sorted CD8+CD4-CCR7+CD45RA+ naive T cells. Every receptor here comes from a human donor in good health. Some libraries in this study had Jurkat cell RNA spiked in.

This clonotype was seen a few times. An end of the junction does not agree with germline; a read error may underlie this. Here the CDR3 DNA reads TGTGCCAGCAGCATAACGAAGGGGGCAGATACGCAGTATTTT. Translating gives CASSITKGADTQYF. The V gene is TRBV7-3, the J gene TRBJ2-3; a weak D match, TRBD1 (6 bases). Germline values: CDR1 SGHTA, CDR2 FQGTGA. CDR3 size: 14 residues.

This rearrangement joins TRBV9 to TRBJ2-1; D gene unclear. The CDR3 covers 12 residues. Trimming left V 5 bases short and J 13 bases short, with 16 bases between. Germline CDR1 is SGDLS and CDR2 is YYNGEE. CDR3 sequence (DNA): TGTGCCAGCAGTTATCCCGGCCCTAATCAGTTCTTC. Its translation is CASSYPGPNQFF.